Below are 30 T cell receptor beta chains sequenced from a single sample in a study of CD8 T cells in ankylosing spondylitis. In TCRdb, the 5' RACE reads were re-called with MiXCR into one record per CDR3 protein. The table shows about 250,000 distinct CDR3 sequences, with 32% occurring only once. Sequencing used blood, either unsorted or a sorted T cell fraction (not recorded which). All receptors come from a male donor with ankylosing spondylitis or in good health (not recorded which).

The J gene is TRBJ1-5, the V gene TRBV5-1; D is perhaps TRBD1 (5 bases). With 4 bases removed from V and 6 bases from J, the gap between germline ends came to 11 bases. Germline V lookup: CDR1 SGHRS, CDR2 YFSETQ. This CDR3 is built from 13 residues. CDR3 sequence: CASSADGAQPQHF. The DNA of the CDR3 is TGCGCCAGCAGCGCGGACGGGGCTCAGCCCCAGCATTTT.

This clonotype appeared a few times. The rearrangement links TRBV29-1 to TRBJ2-1; 11 bases are shared with TRBD1. Germline CDR1 SQVTM, CDR2 ANQGSEA. CDR3 size: 12 residues. Germline trimming cut 4 bases from V and 9 bases from J; bases unmatched to any gene: 2. The CDR3 reads CSVGDRGSEQFF. As DNA, the CDR3 is TGCAGCGTTGGGGACAGGGGGAGTGAGCAGTTCTTC.

The genes are TRBV27 and TRBJ2-7; possibly TRBD1 or TRBD2 for D (5 bases each). Germline V gene lookup returns CDR1 MNHEY and CDR2 SMNVEV (reference sequence). Trimming cost V 6 bases and J 5 bases, with 17 bases left between them. The length of the CDR3 is 14 residues. The CDR3 reads CASSPLRGPDEQYF. The CDR3 DNA follows: TGTGCCAGCAGCCCCCTTCGGGGACCCGACGAGCAGTACTTC.

The sample holds a few counts of this clonotype. V is TRBV12-3 or TRBV12-4 and J is TRBJ2-2; D may be TRBD1 (5 bases). CDR3 length: 15 residues. V lost 1 base and J 6 bases, leaving 12 bases between the germline ends. Here the CDR3 DNA reads TGTGCCAGCAGTTTAGTTTCAGGGATGTCCGGGGAGCTGTTTTTT. Protein product: CASSLVSGMSGELFF.

A few counts support this clonotype. The chain couples TRBV20-1 to TRBJ2-7; no definite D call. Per germline, CDR1 DFQATT and CDR2 SNEGSKA (reference sequence). V lost 4 bases and J 5 bases, leaving 6 bases between the germline ends. CDR3 size: 10 residues. CDR3 DNA: TGCAGTGCTACACTTAACGAGCAGTACTTC. It specifies CSATLNEQYF.

The chain is built from TRBV7-6 and TRBJ2-1; 10 nucleotides align to TRBD2. The CDR3 spans 15 residues. V gave up 2 bases and J gave up 12 bases; unmatched junction bases: 10. The V gene's germline CDR1 is SGHVS and CDR2 FNYEAQ. CDR3 sequence reads: CASSLSGGAGSRQFF. DNA for the CDR3: TGTGCCAGCAGCTTAAGCGGGGGGGCCGGGTCACGGCAGTTCTTC.

This clonotype was counted between two and nine times. The genes are TRBV20-1 and TRBJ1-5, with 8 bases that match TRBD1. The V segment lost 5 bases and the J segment 0 bases; nucleotides outside the gene matches: 9. This CDR3 has 16 residues. Germline CDR1 DFQATT, CDR2 SNEGSKA (reference sequence). The DNA of the CDR3 is TGCAGTGCTCCAGGGGGCAGCTTCTCTAGCAATCAGCCCCAGCATTTT. Its translation is CSAPGGSFSSNQPQHF.

The CDR3 DNA is TGTGCCAGCAGTTTAGAGGGGGTAGCTAGGGAGCAGTACTTC. This encodes CASSLEGVAREQYF. The chain uses TRBV27 and TRBJ2-7; perhaps TRBD1 as D (6 bases). The germline gives CDR1 MNHEY, CDR2 SMNVEV (reference sequence). With 2 bases removed from V and 7 bases from J, the gap between germline ends came to 15 bases. This CDR3 region has 14 residues.

The V and J genes are TRBV20-1 and TRBJ2-2; no clear D. CDR3 length equals 13 residues. Germline-derived CDR1 and CDR2 are DFQATT and SNEGSKA (reference sequence). The germline V and J ends were trimmed by 5 bases and 5 bases, with 12 bases remaining between them. CDR3 in DNA: TGCAGTGCTGGCAGCAGAGTTACCGGGGAGCTGTTTTTT. This encodes CSAGSRVTGELFF.

The CDR3 protein is CAISPGLQETQYF. In DNA form, the CDR3 reads TGTGCCATCAGTCCCGGACTGCAAGAGACCCAGTACTTC. The genes are TRBV10-3 and TRBJ2-5, with D perhaps matching TRBD2 (5 bases). The germline V gene encodes CDR1 ENHRY and CDR2 SYGVKD. V was cut by 5 bases and J by 2 bases, with 9 bases left in between. The CDR3 has 13 residues.

J is TRBJ2-7 and V is TRBV5-1; 9 bases are a match to TRBD2. Germline CDR1 is SGHRS and CDR2 is YFSETQ. The CDR3 spans 15 residues. Trimming cost V 0 bases and J 5 bases; bases outside gene matches: 6. This CDR3 is CASSLGSGGINEQYF. As DNA, the CDR3 is TGCGCCAGCAGCTTGGGGAGCGGGGGGATCAACGAGCAGTACTTC.

This chain connects TRBV12-3 or TRBV12-4 to TRBJ2-1; possible D gene TRBD1, 7 bases. The CDR3 has 18 residues. V dropped 2 bases and J dropped 6 bases, with 23 bases sitting between them. Here the CDR3 DNA reads TGTGCCAGCAGTTTAAGCCAGTGGTTCGGACAGGAGGGCAATGAGCAGTTCTTC. Translated, it gives CASSLSQWFGQEGNEQFF.

In this sample, this clonotype turned up once. The chain joins TRBV5-1 to TRBJ2-7, with a possible D match to TRBD2 (6 bases). This CDR3 region has 12 residues. Per germline, CDR1 SGHRS and CDR2 YFSETQ. The germline V and J ends were trimmed by 2 bases and 6 bases, with 9 bases remaining between them. The CDR3 nucleotides read TGCGCCAGCAGCTTTGAGGGAGGCGAGCAGTACTTC. Translating it yields CASSFEGGEQYF.

The chain employs TRBV29-1 and TRBJ2-2, with D unclear. CDR1 and CDR2 (germline): SQVTM, ANQGSEA. The CDR3 contains 12 residues. V dropped 4 bases and J dropped 7 bases, with 10 bases sitting between them. CDR3 in DNA: TGCAGCGTTGCTGGCAGGCGCGGGGAGCTGTTTTTT. This gives the protein CSVAGRRGELFF.

The chain recombines TRBV4-2 with TRBJ2-2, with D unresolved. The V and J ends lost 4 bases and 0 bases respectively, with 15 bases between them. The CDR3 sequence is 17 residues long. In germline, CDR1 is LGHNA, CDR2 YNFKEQ. The CDR3 is CASSPIVTDSNTGELFF. The CDR3 DNA is TGTGCCAGCAGCCCTATCGTAACAGATTCGAACACCGGGGAGCTGTTTTTT.

This clonotype was seen more than once but under ten times. The CDR3 sequence: CSAMNDEQFF. Here the CDR3 DNA reads TGCAGTGCTATGAACGATGAGCAGTTCTTC. The V and J genes are TRBV20-1 and TRBJ2-1, with D unclear. This CDR3 has 10 residues. Germline CDR1 reads DFQATT; CDR2 reads SNEGSKA (reference sequence). The V end was cut by 4 bases, the J end by 8 bases, with 6 bases between.

This clonotype was counted a few times. This chain uses TRBV20-1 with TRBJ2-1; D not certain. Germline lookup yields CDR1 DFQATT and CDR2 SNEGSKA (reference sequence). V lost 3 bases to trimming and J lost 10 bases, with 10 bases between them. CDR3 length: 11 amino acids. The CDR3 sequence is CSARVRWEQFF. CDR3 sequence (DNA): TGCAGTGCTAGGGTTAGATGGGAGCAGTTCTTC.

The V gene is TRBV27, the J gene TRBJ2-7; TRBD2 is a possible D gene (6 bases). Per germline, CDR1 MNHEY and CDR2 SMNVEV (reference sequence). The CDR3 is 13 residues long. Trimming shortened V by 5 bases and J by 7 bases, and 15 bases separated the two germline ends. The CDR3 protein is CASSPRDLGEQYF. The CDR3 DNA follows: TGTGCCAGCAGTCCCCGGGACTTGGGGGAGCAGTACTTC.

This clonotype turned up a few times. The chain employs TRBV6-5 and TRBJ2-1, with 7 bases that match TRBD2. Germline-derived CDR1 and CDR2 are MNHEY and SVGAGI. CDR3 size: 16 residues. Unmatched junction bases numbered 4, after V lost 2 bases and J lost 0 bases. The CDR3 reads CASSYRGGGSYNEQFF. For the CDR3, the DNA is TGTGCCAGCAGTTACAGAGGCGGGGGCTCCTACAATGAGCAGTTCTTC.

J is TRBJ2-5 and V is TRBV12-3 or TRBV12-4; 14 bases are shared with TRBD2. This CDR3 is built from 15 residues. V was pared by 3 bases and J by 6 bases, with 3 bases of the junction left unmatched. The CDR3 loop reads CASSLGLAGVKTQYF. The CDR3 DNA reads as TGTGCCAGCAGTTTGGGACTAGCGGGGGTAAAGACCCAGTACTTC.

This clonotype occurred a few times. The chain links TRBV5-1 to TRBJ2-2; D is possibly TRBD1 (6 bases). The CDR3 runs to 15 residues. V was cut by 0 bases and J by 4 bases, with 10 bases left in between. Germline CDR1 and CDR2: SGHRS and YFSETQ. CDR3 nucleotides: TGCGCCAGCAGCTTGGACCCGACAGGCACCGGGGAGCTGTTTTTT. Translated: CASSLDPTGTGELFF.

This chain links TRBV5-4 with TRBJ2-3, with D tentatively TRBD1 or TRBD2 (7 bases each). Germline V gene sequence: CDR1 SGHNT, CDR2 YYREEE (reference sequence). This CDR3 spans 17 amino acids. V shed 2 bases and J shed 3 bases, with 19 bases lying between them. The CDR3 is CASSLSPAGGATDTQYF. CDR3 nucleotides: TGTGCCAGCAGCTTAAGCCCCGCAGGGGGGGCGACAGATACGCAGTATTTT.

The gene calls are TRBV5-1 and TRBJ2-1, with TRBD1 matching 10 bases. With V trimmed by 0 bases and J by 9 bases, 6 bases remained unmatched. The CDR3 consists of 15 residues. The germline V gene encodes CDR1 SGHRS and CDR2 YFSETQ. CDR3 coding DNA: TGCGCCAGCAGCTTGGTGGGACAGGGGCCCGGTGAGCAGTTCTTC. It codes for CASSLVGQGPGEQFF.

This clonotype has a handful of counts. The V call is TRBV12-3 or TRBV12-4, the J call TRBJ1-5; tentatively, D is TRBD1 (6 bases). The CDR3 has 17 amino acids. V was pared by 4 bases and J by 0 bases, with 16 bases between. CDR3 bases: TGTGCCAGCAGTTGGACAGCGAACTTCTATAGCAATCAGCCCCAGCATTTT. The encoded protein is CASSWTANFYSNQPQHF.

This clonotype was detected once. V usage is TRBV20-1 and J usage is TRBJ2-5, with 10 bases that match TRBD1. The V segment lost 3 bases and the J segment 3 bases; nucleotides outside the gene matches: 4. Germline assignment: CDR1 DFQATT and CDR2 SNEGSKA (reference sequence). This CDR3 region has 14 residues. The CDR3 DNA is TGCAGTGCTAGTGGAGGGACAGGGGAAGAGACCCAGTACTTC. Its translation is CSASGGTGEETQYF.

This clonotype has just a few counts. The chain joins TRBV7-3 to TRBJ1-2; D ambiguous. The CDR3 spans 16 residues. CDR1 and CDR2 from the germline V gene are SGHTA and FQGTGA. V lost 5 bases and J 4 bases, leaving 20 bases between the germline ends. The CDR3 nucleotides read TGTGCCAGCAGCCCATCTTACCCCCCGCCAGGCTATGGCTACACCTTC. This encodes CASSPSYPPPGYGYTF.

The CDR3 DNA reads TGTGCCACCAGCAGTGGACAGCACGAGACCCAGTACTTC. This gives the protein CATSSGQHETQYF. V gene TRBV15 combines with J gene TRBJ2-5; perhaps TRBD1 as D (6 bases). This CDR3 is built from 13 residues. CDR1 and CDR2 from the germline V gene are LNHNV and YYDKDF (reference sequence). V lost 3 bases, J lost 5 bases, and 10 bases lay in between.

The chain links TRBV4-1 to TRBJ2-3; no clear D. The CDR3 covers 14 residues. CDR1 MGHRA and CDR2 YSYEKL come from the germline V gene. V shed 0 bases and J shed 4 bases, with 8 bases lying between them. CDR3 sequence: CASSQEGIADTQYF. The CDR3 DNA is TGCGCCAGCAGCCAAGAAGGGATCGCAGATACGCAGTATTTT.

V and J are TRBV5-5 and TRBJ2-7, with TRBD1 as a possible D gene (6 bases). Trimming left V 0 bases short and J 0 bases short, with 10 bases between. The V gene's germline CDR1 is SGHKS and CDR2 YYEKEE (reference sequence). CDR3 length equals 15 residues. The CDR3 sequence: CASSLAQGSSYEQYF. In nucleotides, the CDR3 is TGTGCCAGCAGCTTGGCTCAGGGGAGCTCCTACGAGCAGTACTTC.

This chain's CDR3 is CSVETGGLGTEAFF. As DNA, the CDR3 is TGCAGCGTGGAGACAGGGGGCCTTGGCACTGAAGCTTTCTTT. V usage is TRBV29-1 and J usage is TRBJ1-1, with 10 bases identical to TRBD1. There are 14 residues in the CDR3. The germline V gene encodes CDR1 SQVTM and CDR2 ANQGSEA. The ends lost 6 bases at V and 4 bases at J; junction bases unmatched: 8.